This T cell receptor (beta chain) was documented in a study of T-cell reconstitution after alpha-beta-depleted transplantation in children. V was trimmed by 6 bases and J by 1 base, leaving 14 bases between them. The CDR3 spans 15 residues. CDR1 and CDR2 (germline): PRHDT, FYEKMQ (reference sequence). Preparation of the TCRbeta library involved a method that used unique molecular identifiers. Using its own MiXCR run on the PCR reads, TCRdb lists one record per CDR3 protein. The repertoire has roughly 190,000 distinct CDR3 sequences, just over 14% of them found once; the top ten carry about 13%. The chain is built from TRBV13 and TRBJ2-3; D is possibly TRBD2 (6 bases). Here the sequenced sample was PBMCs from the stem cell graft donor, taken from the stem cell graft. The sequence derives from a human donor who donated a stem cell graft to a child with acute lymphoblastic leukemia. The CDR3 spells CASRTGGERTDTQYF. The CDR3 coding sequence is TGTGCCAGCAGGACGGGCGGGGAGCGCACAGATACGCAGTATTTT.